The present entry profiles one T cell receptor (beta chain) with its context. Here immunoSEQ multiplex PCR was the method, and the copy in TCRdb shows in-frame clones only, minus some. In the table there are roughly 180,000 clones, roughly 80% of which are singletons. This specimen comes from a study of blood T cell repertoires in COVID-19. This receptor was obtained from a woman in her forties with acute COVID-19. The sequenced material came from PBMCs or T cells enriched from blood (not recorded which).

CDR3 nucleotides: TGTGCCAGCAGCTTAGGATGGGGCCCGAAAACGGGGGAGCTGTTTTTT. This translates into CASSLGWGPKTGELFF. The chain combines TRBV7-3 with TRBJ2-2, with D maybe TRBD1 (5 bases). CDR3 size: 16 residues. With 2 bases removed from V and 8 bases from J, the gap between germline ends came to 18 bases. The germline V gene encodes CDR1 SGHTA and CDR2 FQGTGA.